Listed below are T cell receptor beta chains from one sample, sequenced in a study of cytomegalovirus exposure and HLA in healthy donors. TCRdb's copy holds only in-frame clones and misses some; the assay was immunoSEQ multiplex PCR. The table shows 60,000 or so clones, with 85% occurring only once. Sequencing used PBMCs. The receptors stem from a female donor in good health and CMV-seronegative. Both conserved end residues are part of each CDR3. A D gene is named only where the DNA matches it firmly. Clone size is stated in some rows and not others, as once, few, many or a class when expanded.

V	D	size	J	DNA	CDR3
TRBV6-1	NA	NA	TRBJ1-2	TGTGCCAGCAGTGCGGGACATTGGGGCTACACCTTC	CASSAGHWGYTF
TRBV5-1	NA	few	TRBJ2-1	TGCGCCAGCAATGGGGGGGGCAGCTCCTACAATGAGCAGTTCTTC	CASNGGGSSYNEQFF
TRBV4-3	TRBD2	NA	TRBJ2-7	TGCGCCAGCAGCCAAGACACTAGCGGGAGAAGCGAGCAGTACTTC	CASSQDTSGRSEQYF
TRBV5-1	NA	NA	TRBJ2-3	TGCGCCAGCAGCTTATCAGCGGCGGGCACAGATACACAGTATTTT	CASSLSAAGTDTQYF
TRBV7-3	TRBD1	NA	TRBJ1-1	TGTGCCAGCAGCTTAAGGGGGGGGGACAGGAGGGGGAACACTGAAGCTTTCTTT	CASSLRGGDRRGNTEAFF
TRBV4-2	NA	once	TRBJ2-7	TGTGCCAGCAGCCAAGGAGGGTACAGCTCCTACGGGCAGTACTTC	CASSQGGYSSYGQYF
TRBV19	NA	NA	TRBJ1-5	TGTGCCAGTAGCCCACCCGGGGGGTTGAATCAGCCCCAGCATTTT	CASSPPGGLNQPQHF
TRBV11-2	TRBD1	NA	TRBJ1-6	TGTGCCAGCAGCTTAGTACAGGGGGGATCACCCCTCCACTTT	CASSLVQGGSPLHF
TRBV10-3	TRBD1	few	TRBJ2-2	TGTGCCATCAGTGGGCAGGGGACAGCGAACACCGGGGAGCTGTTTTTT	CAISGQGTANTGELFF
TRBV7-6	NA	NA	TRBJ2-7	TGTGCCAGCAGCTTAAACACCAATTCCTACGAGCAGTACTTC	CASSLNTNSYEQYF
TRBV7-2	TRBD1	NA	TRBJ2-6	TGTGCCAGCAGCTGGGGACAGGGGGCGCGGGGGGCCAACGTCCTGACTTTC	CASSWGQGARGANVLTF
TRBV5-1	TRBD1	NA	TRBJ1-4	TGCGCCAGCAGCTTCAAGGGGGCCGCGGGTGAAAAACTGTTTTTT	CASSFKGAAGEKLFF
TRBV27	TRBD1	NA	TRBJ2-1	TGTGCCAGCAGTTTCTCCCCCGGACAGGGGAAGTTCAATGAGCAGTTCTTC	CASSFSPGQGKFNEQFF
TRBV7-9	NA	NA	TRBJ2-3	TGTGCCAGCTCACAGCATAGTACAGATACGCAGTATTTT	CASSQHSTDTQYF
TRBV18	NA	NA	TRBJ2-5	TGTGCCAGCTCACCAGGGGCAGATCAAGAGACCCAGTACTTC	CASSPGADQETQYF
TRBV2	TRBD2	NA	TRBJ2-1	TGTGCCAGCAGTGGGACTAGCGGGAATACCTACAATGAGCAGTTCTTC	CASSGTSGNTYNEQFF
TRBV28	NA	NA	TRBJ1-3	TGTGCCAGCAGTTTATGGACGGGAGACTCTGGAAACACCATATATTTT	CASSLWTGDSGNTIYF
TRBV5-1	NA	NA	TRBJ2-5	TGCGCCAGCAGCCCGCAGGGGAAGGGGGAGACCCAGTACTTC	CASSPQGKGETQYF
TRBV5-4	TRBD1	NA	TRBJ2-5	TGTGCCAGCAACGACAGGGCCGGAGTAGAGACCCAGTACTTC	CASNDRAGVETQYF
TRBV5-5	NA	NA	TRBJ2-7	TGTGCCAGCAGCTTTATAAGGGGTTCCTACGAGCAGTACTTC	CASSFIRGSYEQYF
TRBV7-9	TRBD1	NA	TRBJ1-6	TGTGCCAGCAGCTCCCCAGGGGGCCCGGGTAATTCACCCCTCCACTTT	CASSSPGGPGNSPLHF
TRBV7-8	TRBD2	NA	TRBJ2-7	TGTGCCAGCAGCCCACGACTAGCGGGAGGATCCTACGAGCAGTACTTC	CASSPRLAGGSYEQYF
TRBV2	NA	NA	TRBJ2-7	TGTGCCAGCACCCAAGGGCAGGGCTGGGAGCAGTACTTC	CASTQGQGWEQYF
TRBV15	TRBD2	NA	TRBJ2-2	TGTGCCACCAGCAGAGAGTTCCTAGCGGGGGCCTCGGGGGAGCTGTTTTTT	CATSREFLAGASGELFF
TRBV19	TRBD2	NA	TRBJ2-2	TGTGCCAGTAGTATAAGACTAGCGGGACGTTACACCGGGGAGCTGTTTTTT	CASSIRLAGRYTGELFF
TRBV28	NA	NA	TRBJ1-1	TGTGCCAGCACCGATCCCTTCGCGGGGAGTTTCAACACTGAAGCTTTCTTT	CASTDPFAGSFNTEAFF
TRBV10-3	NA	NA	TRBJ2-3	TGTGCCATCAGTGATCTCGTAGACAGGTTTGGAGCAGATACGCAGTATTTT	CAISDLVDRFGADTQYF
TRBV28	NA	few	TRBJ1-2	TGTGCCAGCAGTCCCTACAGGGCTGAAAACTATGGCTACACCTTC	CASSPYRAENYGYTF
TRBV18	NA	NA	TRBJ2-1	TGTGCCAGCTCACCACCGGCAGGGGCCGAGCAGTTCTTC	CASSPPAGAEQFF
TRBV29-1	NA	once	TRBJ2-1	TGCAGCGTCCTGACTGGAGGGGAGCAGTTCTTC	CSVLTGGEQFF
TRBV18	NA	NA	TRBJ1-4	TGTGCCAGCTCACCTTCGACAGCCCTTAATGAAAAACTGTTTTTT	CASSPSTALNEKLFF
TRBV7-9	NA	few	TRBJ2-2	TGTGCCAGCAGCTTAGTTAGGACAGCGAACACCGGGGAGCTGTTTTTT	CASSLVRTANTGELFF
TRBV19	NA	once	TRBJ2-7	TGTGCCAGTAGTTTTGGGGCAGCCTCCCGTTGGGACGAGCAGTACTTC	CASSFGAASRWDEQYF
TRBV19	NA	NA	TRBJ1-4	TGTGCCAGTAGCCCTCTAGTCCGGACAAAGCTGTTTTTT	CASSPLVRTKLFF
TRBV7-3	NA	NA	TRBJ1-5	TGTGCCAGCAGTCCGACAGCGAGCAATCAGCCCCAGCATTTT	CASSPTASNQPQHF
TRBV6-1	NA	NA	TRBJ1-6	TGTGCCAGCAGTGAACTCCCCGGAGATAATTCACCCCTCCACTTT	CASSELPGDNSPLHF
TRBV30	NA	NA	TRBJ1-2	TGTGCCTGGACCGAGGGTGCTGCTGGCTACACCTTC	CAWTEGAAGYTF
TRBV6-6	TRBD2	once	TRBJ2-7	TGTGCCAGCAGTTACGGACTAGCGTACGAGCAGTACTTC	CASSYGLAYEQYF
TRBV5-5	NA	NA	TRBJ2-1	TGTGCCAGCAGCCGCAATGAGCAGTTCTTC	CASSRNEQFF
TRBV28	NA	NA	TRBJ1-5	TGTGCCAGCAGTTTAGCGCGACAGACCCAGCATTTT	CASSLARQTQHF
TRBV4-2	NA	NA	TRBJ1-4	TGTGCCAGCAGCCAAGCGACGGAGGCAACTAATGAAAAACTGTTTTTT	CASSQATEATNEKLFF
TRBV5-4	TRBD2	NA	TRBJ2-3	TGTGCCAGCAGCCCGGGAGGAGCGGGGGTCCGCGCGTATTTT	CASSPGGAGVRAYF
TRBV6-5	TRBD1	NA	TRBJ2-7	TGTGCCAGCACCGCAGGGGGCGCTTACGAGCAGTACTTC	CASTAGGAYEQYF
TRBV6-5	TRBD2	NA	TRBJ2-3	TGTGCCAGCAGTCTTAGCGGGACGACCGGAGATACGCAGTATTTT	CASSLSGTTGDTQYF
TRBV18	TRBD1	few	TRBJ2-1	TGTGCCAGCTCACCACCGATCCTCGACAGGGTAATTTACAATGAGCAGTTCTTC	CASSPPILDRVIYNEQFF
TRBV28	TRBD1	NA	TRBJ2-7	TGTGCCAGCAATTCAGGACAGGGGGGTTACGAGCAGTACTTC	CASNSGQGGYEQYF
TRBV28	TRBD1	NA	TRBJ2-7	TGTGCCAGCAGTTTATGGGGGGGACAGGGTAACAACGAGCAGTACTTC	CASSLWGGQGNNEQYF
TRBV9	TRBD1	NA	TRBJ1-1	TGTGCCAGCAGCGTAGCTGTGGGGGACAGGGGGATTTTT	CASSVAVGDRGIF
TRBV5-5	TRBD2	NA	TRBJ2-7	TGTGCCAGCAGCTCTCTAGCGGGCCCTACCTACGAGCAGTACTTC	CASSSLAGPTYEQYF